The sequence of this TCR beta chain was determined in a study of control samples from healthy donors and cancer patients. The CDR3 loop spans 14 amino acids. Trimming removed 7 bases at V and 6 bases at J, with 16 bases between. The V gene's germline CDR1 is MNHEY and CDR2 SVGAGI. Assay used: immunoSEQ multiplex PCR; TCRdb lists only in-frame clones, some missing. The table shows 75,000 to 100,000 clones, with nearly 90% occurring only once. This TCR was recovered from a man in his forties or fifties in good health. The rearrangement joins TRBV6-5 to TRBJ2-4, with TRBD2 as a possible D gene (5 bases). Material for sequencing was blood. CDR3 residues: CASTLAGRINIQYF. DNA of the CDR3: TGTGCCAGCACCCTTGCGGGCAGGATAAACATTCAGTACTTC.